The 28 T cell receptor beta chains presented below share a single source sample, sequenced in a study of blood T cell repertoires in COVID-19. Clones were sequenced by immunoSEQ multiplex PCR, and TCRdb holds only the in-frame ones, with some missing. The sample lists 75,000 or so clones, roughly 85% occurring once. The sequencing sample was made of peripheral blood. The receptors were sampled from a woman aged 70 to 79 with acute or convalescent COVID-19.

This chain links TRBV7-2 with TRBJ1-1; D gene ambiguous. Trimming took off 4 bases at V and 7 bases at J, with 13 bases between the two ends. The CDR3 covers 13 residues. The germline V gene has CDR1 SGHTA and CDR2 FQGNSA. The CDR3 sequence: CASSWTVGIEAFF. In nucleotides, the CDR3 is TGTGCCAGCAGCTGGACTGTTGGGATTGAAGCTTTCTTT.

The chain uses TRBV6-1 and TRBJ1-1; unclear D gene. Deletions cut 3 bases from V and 2 bases from J, with 7 bases between. The CDR3 spans 13 residues. Germline lookup yields CDR1 MNHNS and CDR2 SASEGT. CDR3 nucleotide sequence: TGTGCCAGCAGTGAGAGCCTCAACACTGAAGCTTTCTTT. Translating gives CASSESLNTEAFF.

This rearrangement joins TRBV2 to TRBJ2-2; TRBD2 might be the D (7 bases). The CDR3 runs 16 residues. Germline V CDR1 and CDR2: SNHLY, FYNNEI. Trimming pared 4 bases from V and 5 bases from J, leaving 17 bases between. The CDR3 sequence is CASSVGGGGGTGELFF. In DNA, the CDR3 is TGTGCCAGCAGTGTTGGTGGAGGGGGAGGGACCGGGGAGCTGTTTTTT.

V and J are TRBV27 and TRBJ1-5; the D gene is possibly TRBD1 (6 bases). There are 14 residues in the CDR3. CDR1 and CDR2 (germline): MNHEY, SMNVEV (reference sequence). Trimming cost V 8 bases and J 7 bases, with 18 bases left between them. CDR3 nucleotide sequence: TGTGCCAGCCGCGTTGGGGGCGACGGGCAGCCCCAGCATTTT. Its translation is CASRVGGDGQPQHF.

Here the CDR3 reads CASSQNSRGNTGELFF. The CDR3 region has the DNA TGTGCCAGCAGCCAGAACTCGCGGGGAAACACCGGGGAGCTGTTTTTT. The chain combines TRBV3-1 (or the pseudogene TRBV3-2) with TRBJ2-2; possibly TRBD2 for D (6 bases). Germline CDR1 reads LGHDT; CDR2 reads YNNKEL (reference sequence). V was pared by 3 bases and J by 2 bases, with 13 bases between. The CDR3 contains 16 residues.

The genes are TRBV7-2 and TRBJ2-2; 9 positions match TRBD2. The CDR3 extends over 15 amino acids. Germline-derived CDR1 and CDR2 are SGHTA and FQGNSA. Losses at the gene ends were 8 bases for V and 6 bases for J; bases not matched to a gene: 10. The DNA of the CDR3 is TGTGCCAGCGCTCGCTCGGCGGGAGGGCCCGGGGAGCTGTTTTTT. As protein: CASARSAGGPGELFF.

The chain combines TRBV18 with TRBJ1-1; D remains ambiguous. Germline V lookup: CDR1 KGHSH, CDR2 LQKENI. Between the trimmed V and J ends, which lost 3 bases and 1 base, there was a span of 9 bases. There are 14 residues in the CDR3. CDR3 region: CASSPSSQNTEAFF. DNA of the CDR3: TGTGCCAGCTCACCTAGCAGTCAGAACACTGAAGCTTTCTTT.

This clone was observed a handful of times. The gene calls are TRBV5-1 and TRBJ2-3; 8 bases line up with TRBD1. CDR1 is SGHRS, CDR2 YFSETQ, per germline. The V segment lost 4 bases and the J segment 5 bases; nucleotides outside the gene matches: 6. This CDR3 contains 14 residues. Here the CDR3 reads CASSVGQGGDTQYF. The CDR3 DNA reads as TGCGCCAGCAGCGTAGGACAGGGCGGAGATACGCAGTATTTT.

This chain joins TRBV29-1 and TRBJ2-5; D uncertain. Trimming left V 6 bases short and J 5 bases short, with 13 bases between. This CDR3 comprises 12 residues. CDR1 is SQVTM, CDR2 ANQGSEA, per germline. CDR3 residues: CSVTQNWETQYF. CDR3 nucleotide sequence: TGCAGCGTCACACAGAACTGGGAGACCCAGTACTTC.

The rearrangement joins TRBV5-6 to TRBJ1-2; 8 positions agree with TRBD1. The CDR3 length is 12 residues. The germline V gene encodes CDR1 SGHDT and CDR2 YYEEEE. Trimming took 2 bases from V and 7 from J; bases not matched to a gene: 1. The CDR3 sequence: CASSFTGGGYTF. As DNA, the CDR3 is TGTGCCAGCAGCTTTACAGGGGGTGGCTACACCTTC.

The chain employs TRBV20-1 and TRBJ2-5, with no clear D. Germline CDR1 is DFQATT and CDR2 is SNEGSKA (reference sequence). This CDR3 is built from 11 residues. The ends were cut back, 4 bases at V and 5 bases at J, with 8 bases in the middle. Here the CDR3 DNA reads TGCAGTGCTATCAGCAGGGAGACCCAGTACTTC. This encodes CSAISRETQYF.

This clone was picked up one time. This chain links TRBV10-1 with TRBJ2-5; TRBD2 matches at 13 bases. CDR3 length: 13 residues. The V gene's germline CDR1 is WNHNN and CDR2 SYGVQD (reference sequence). The ends lost 8 bases at V and 3 bases at J; junction bases unmatched: 0. The CDR3 sequence: CASGLAGEETQYF. The CDR3 coding sequence is TGCGCCAGCGGACTAGCGGGAGAAGAGACCCAGTACTTC.

The sample holds a few counts of this clone. CDR3 DNA sequence: TGTGCCAGTAGTCATTCGGACAGGAACAATGAGCAGTTCTTC. This encodes CASSHSDRNNEQFF. V gene TRBV19 combines with J gene TRBJ2-1, with 7 bases fitting TRBD1. CDR1 and CDR2 (germline): LNHDA, SQIVND (reference sequence). The CDR3 consists of 14 residues. The J segment lost 5 bases and the V segment lost 5 bases, leaving 6 bases of the junction unmatched.

V usage is TRBV28 and J usage is TRBJ2-7, with 8 nucleotides matching TRBD2. V gave up 8 bases and J gave up 2 bases; unmatched junction bases: 8. CDR1 and CDR2 from the germline V gene are MDHEN and SYDVKM. This CDR3 is built from 14 residues. The CDR3 DNA is TGTGCCAGCCGAGGACTAGCTGTCACCTACGAGCAGTACTTC. Residues: CASRGLAVTYEQYF.

In this sample, this clone turned up a few times. This chain uses TRBV6-5 with TRBJ1-2, with no clear D. Per the germline V gene, CDR1 is MNHEY and CDR2 is SVGAGI. The CDR3 has 12 residues. Deletions cut 11 bases from V and 4 bases from J, with 14 bases between. As DNA, the CDR3 is TGTGCCCGCCCTTTGGCGGTCTATGGCTACACCTTC. It is translated as CARPLAVYGYTF.

The rearrangement links TRBV19 to TRBJ2-5, with 11 bases aligning to TRBD2. The germline gives CDR1 LNHDA, CDR2 SQIVND (reference sequence). The trim removed 9 bases at V and 2 bases at J, leaving 8 bases unmatched. The CDR3 has 15 residues. CDR3 coding DNA: TGTGCCAGCTCCTCGACTAGCGGGGTACAAGAGACCCAGTACTTC. Protein sequence: CASSSTSGVQETQYF.

The chain uses TRBV29-1 and TRBJ1-1; a possible D gene is TRBD1 (6 bases). The CDR3 length is 13 residues. Germline V gives CDR1 SQVTM, CDR2 ANQGSEA. The V gene lost 4 bases and the J gene lost 4 bases, with 13 bases spanning the gap. In nucleotides, the CDR3 is TGCAGCGTTGGGGTACAGGGTTCCACTGAAGCTTTCTTT. This gives the protein CSVGVQGSTEAFF. Full variable domain (remainder filled in from reference TRBV29-1 and TRBJ1-1): SAVISQKPSRDICQRGTSLTIQCQVDSQVTMMFWYRQQPGQSLTLIATANQGSEATYESGFVIDKFPISRPNLTFSTLTVSNMSPEDSSIYLCSVGVQGSTEAFFGQGTRLTVV.

The chain is built from TRBV5-6 and TRBJ1-4; no firm D call. This CDR3 has 15 residues. Germline V gene lookup returns CDR1 SGHDT and CDR2 YYEEEE. V was trimmed by 3 bases and J by 0 bases, leaving 9 bases between them. CDR3 sequence (DNA): TGTGCCAGCAGCTCCTGGAGGACAACTAATGAAAAACTGTTTTTT. Translating it yields CASSSWRTTNEKLFF.

The chain combines TRBV5-1 with TRBJ1-2; D possibly corresponds to TRBD1 (6 bases). The germline V and J ends were trimmed by 4 bases and 4 bases, with 20 bases remaining between them. The germline V gene encodes CDR1 SGHRS and CDR2 YFSETQ. The CDR3 sequence is 16 residues long. The CDR3 sequence: CASSPTRQVDAYGYTF. Written as DNA, the CDR3 is TGCGCCAGCAGCCCGACCCGACAGGTAGACGCCTATGGCTACACCTTC.

At least ten counts were recorded for this clone. This chain links TRBV14 with TRBJ2-1; possibly TRBD2 for D (6 bases). This CDR3 comprises 18 residues. Germline lookup yields CDR1 SGHDN and CDR2 FVKESK. Trimming left V 0 bases short and J 0 bases short, with 15 bases between. CDR3 protein: CASSQERSWEVSYNEQFF. DNA of the CDR3: TGTGCCAGCAGCCAAGAGAGGAGTTGGGAGGTCTCCTACAATGAGCAGTTCTTC. The full variable domain, in which reference TRBV14 and TRBJ2-1 provide the parts outside the CDR3, is EAGVTQFPSHSVIEKGQTVTLRCDPISGHDNLYWYRRVMGKEIKFLLHFVKESKQDESGMPNNRFLAERTGGTYSTLKVQPAELEDSGVYFCASSQERSWEVSYNEQFFGPGTRLTVL.

The rearrangement uses TRBV6-5 and TRBJ1-4; tentative D call: TRBD1 (6 bases). CDR1 and CDR2 from the germline V gene are MNHEY and SVGAGI. Trimming took off 5 bases at V and 10 bases at J, with 20 bases between the two ends. The CDR3 runs 15 residues. The CDR3 spells CASSPFPGAVGKLFF. The CDR3 DNA reads TGTGCCAGCAGTCCTTTCCCAGGGGCGGTAGGAAAACTGTTTTTT.

V gene TRBV3-1 (or the pseudogene TRBV3-2) combines with J gene TRBJ1-2; D gene unclear. The CDR3 covers 13 residues. Germline loops: CDR1 LGHDT, CDR2 YNNKEL (reference sequence). V lost 4 bases and J 4 bases, leaving 10 bases between the germline ends. CDR3 bases: TGTGCCAGCAGCCCAGGTTTCCTCTATGGCTACACCTTC. Translated: CASSPGFLYGYTF.

In this sample, this clone turned up once. The J gene is TRBJ2-2, the V gene TRBV19, with D perhaps matching TRBD2 (5 bases). Germline values: CDR1 LNHDA, CDR2 SQIVND (reference sequence). The CDR3 loop spans 14 amino acids. The V gene lost 6 bases and the J gene lost 4 bases, with 12 bases spanning the gap. The CDR3 is CASSAGDVTGELFF. The CDR3 nucleotides are TGTGCCAGTAGCGCGGGTGATGTCACCGGGGAGCTGTTTTTT.

The chain recombines TRBV12-3 or TRBV12-4 with TRBJ1-3, with D hard to call. The CDR3 consists of 13 residues. Trimming left V 7 bases short and J 0 bases short, with 7 bases between. CDR3 sequence: CASTLLSGNTIYF. The DNA for the CDR3 is TGTGCCAGCACACTTCTCTCTGGAAACACCATATATTTT.

This chain joins TRBV9 and TRBJ2-3; 9 bases match TRBD2. This CDR3 comprises 20 residues. Germline V CDR1 and CDR2: SGDLS, YYNGEE. The ends lost 4 bases at V and 0 bases at J; junction bases unmatched: 18. The CDR3: CASSPPGRGGDLPSTDTQYF. In DNA, the CDR3 is TGTGCCAGCAGCCCTCCCGGGCGCGGGGGGGACCTACCGAGCACAGATACGCAGTATTTT.

V gene TRBV10-3 combines with J gene TRBJ1-4; D is possibly TRBD1 (6 bases). This CDR3 contains 11 residues. The V end lost 3 bases, the J end lost 10 bases, and 6 bases lay between the germline ends. Germline loops: CDR1 ENHRY, CDR2 SYGVKD. CDR3 sequence reads: CAISDRGKLFF. In nucleotides, the CDR3 is TGTGCCATCAGTGACAGGGGAAAACTGTTTTTT.

The chain joins TRBV2 to TRBJ2-1; TRBD1 agrees at 10 bases. V lost 1 base, J lost 2 bases, and 2 bases stayed unmatched. Germline V gene sequence: CDR1 SNHLY, CDR2 FYNNEI. The CDR3 loop spans 16 amino acids. CDR3 residues: CASSEGGTGAYNEQFF. The CDR3 DNA sequence: TGTGCCAGCAGTGAAGGGGGGACAGGGGCCTACAATGAGCAGTTCTTC.

V and J are TRBV7-2 and TRBJ2-7; 7 bases are shared with TRBD2. J was trimmed by 7 bases and V by 3 bases; bases with no gene match: 12. There are 15 residues in the CDR3. Germline-derived CDR1 and CDR2 are SGHTA and FQGNSA. CDR3 nucleotide sequence: TGTGCCAGCAGCTTCCCTAGCGGTCTCTTTGTGGAGCAGTACTTC. It is translated as CASSFPSGLFVEQYF.